This passage covers 28 T cell receptor beta chains from one sample sequenced in a study of blood T cell repertoires in COVID-19. Sequenced by immunoSEQ multiplex PCR; TCRdb stores in-frame clones only, minus some. Here the sample spans about 330,000 clones, under 95% being singletons. The material sequenced was PBMCs or T cells enriched from blood (not recorded which). The receptors here all came from a woman under 40 who had recovered from COVID-19.

The chain couples TRBV5-1 to TRBJ2-7; a weak D match, TRBD1 (5 bases). V gave up 0 bases and J gave up 0 bases, with 16 bases separating them. The CDR3 length is 17 residues. CDR1 and CDR2 from the germline V gene are SGHRS and YFSETQ. The CDR3 nucleotides read TGCGCCAGCAGCTTGGCCTCGGTGACAGCTAGCTCCTACGAGCAGTACTTC. Amino acid sequence: CASSLASVTASSYEQYF.

This clone was seen a single time. V gene TRBV11-1 combines with J gene TRBJ2-5, with D uncertain. V was clipped by 3 bases and J by 0 bases, with 8 bases between them. Germline CDR1 is SGHAT and CDR2 is FQDESV (reference sequence). This CDR3 is 14 amino acids long. The CDR3 nucleotides read TGTGCCAGCAGCTTTTCAGGTTACCAAGAGACCCAGTACTTC. Protein product: CASSFSGYQETQYF.

The V call is TRBV15, the J call TRBJ2-1; tentative D call: TRBD1 (5 bases). Germline V gene sequence: CDR1 LNHNV, CDR2 YYDKDF (reference sequence). V lost 6 bases and J 6 bases, leaving 12 bases between the germline ends. The CDR3 consists of 13 residues. CDR3 bases: TGTGCCACCAGGCCCCAGGGATTCAATGAGCAGTTCTTC. This translates into CATRPQGFNEQFF.

As regards this clone: This specimen includes other DNA sequences encoding the same CDR3. The chain carries TRBV9 and TRBJ2-3; TRBD2 is a possible D gene (5 bases). Trimming stripped 0 bases from V and 0 bases from J, with 8 bases between. Germline loops: CDR1 SGDLS, CDR2 YYNGEE. The CDR3 contains 15 residues. The CDR3: CASSVGGSSTDTQYF. CDR3 nucleotides: TGTGCCAGCAGCGTAGGCGGGTCTAGCACAGATACGCAGTATTTT.

J is TRBJ1-1 and V is TRBV11-3, with D unresolved. The CDR3 contains 14 residues. Trimming removed 0 bases from V and 1 base from J, with 6 bases in between. Germline assignment: CDR1 SGHNT and CDR2 YENEEA. In DNA, the CDR3 is TGTGCCAGCAGCTTAGATGGGCCGAACACTGAAGCTTTCTTT. Encoded protein: CASSLDGPNTEAFF.

V is TRBV4-1 and J is TRBJ1-4, with 10 bases that match TRBD1. Trimming cost V 3 bases and J 0 bases; bases outside gene matches: 1. Germline CDR1 is MGHRA and CDR2 is YSYEKL. The CDR3 totals 16 residues. The CDR3 nucleotides are TGCGCCAGCAGCCACGGACAGGGGGCAACTAATGAAAAACTGTTTTTT. This gives the protein CASSHGQGATNEKLFF.

The V and J genes are TRBV5-1 and TRBJ1-4, with TRBD1 as a possible D gene (6 bases). Germline V gene data show CDR1 as SGHRS and CDR2 as YFSETQ. The CDR3 totals 15 residues. Trimming took 3 bases from V and 8 from J, leaving 17 bases between them. CDR3 sequence: CASSSMGQPGEKLFF. In DNA, the CDR3 is TGCGCCAGCAGCTCGATGGGACAACCTGGAGAAAAACTGTTTTTT.

The chain is built from TRBV19 and TRBJ2-3, with TRBD2 matching 8 bases. Germline lookup yields CDR1 LNHDA and CDR2 SQIVND (reference sequence). This CDR3 contains 16 residues. The ends lost 5 bases at V and 2 bases at J; junction bases unmatched: 9. DNA of the CDR3: TGTGCCAGTAGTCGGACTAGCTCCCGACTCACAGATACGCAGTATTTT. Residues: CASSRTSSRLTDTQYF. The variable domain in full, with the rest retrieved from reference TRBV19 and TRBJ2-3, is DGGITQSPKYLFRKEGQNVTLSCEQNLNHDAMYWYRQDPGQGLRLIYYSQIVNDFQKGDIAEGYSVSREKKESFPLTVTSAQKNPTAFYLCASSRTSSRLTDTQYFGPGTRLTVL.

V is TRBV5-4 and J is TRBJ2-5; TRBD2 might be the D (6 bases). Deletions cut 1 base from V and 4 bases from J, with 8 bases between. In germline, CDR1 is SGHNT, CDR2 YYREEE (reference sequence). The CDR3 totals 13 residues. The DNA of the CDR3 is TGTGCCAGCAGCTTGACGGGAGTAGAGACCCAGTACTTC. Translation: CASSLTGVETQYF.

The rearrangement joins TRBV6-6 to TRBJ2-5; the match to TRBD1 covers 10 bases. V gave up 2 bases and J gave up 5 bases; unmatched junction bases: 5. The V gene's germline CDR1 is MNHNY and CDR2 SVGAGI (reference sequence). The CDR3 runs to 15 residues. The CDR3 DNA reads as TGTGCCAGCAGTTACGCGACAGGGGGCTTGGAGACCCAGTACTTC. It yields the protein CASSYATGGLETQYF.

This chain connects TRBV11-3 to TRBJ2-1, with D perhaps matching TRBD1 (6 bases). Per germline, CDR1 SGHNT and CDR2 YENEEA. V gave up 0 bases and J gave up 4 bases, with 10 bases separating them. The CDR3 is 15 residues long. CDR3 residues: CASSLEGTQYNEQFF. The CDR3 region has the DNA TGTGCCAGCAGCTTAGAGGGGACACAGTACAATGAGCAGTTCTTC.

The rearrangement joins TRBV4-3 to TRBJ1-1; TRBD1 is a possible D gene (5 bases). The germline V gene has CDR1 LGHNA and CDR2 YSLEER. Between the trimmed V and J ends, which lost 2 bases and 4 bases, there was a span of 11 bases. The CDR3 consists of 14 residues. In DNA form, the CDR3 reads TGCGCCAGCAGCCAATCCTTGGGGGGCACTGAAGCTTTCTTT. Translating it yields CASSQSLGGTEAFF.

The chain combines TRBV7-2 with TRBJ2-4; 11 nucleotides agree with TRBD2. The trim removed 0 bases at V and 10 bases at J, leaving 5 bases unmatched. CDR1 is SGHTA, CDR2 FQGNSA, per germline. CDR3 length: 15 amino acids. CDR3 DNA sequence: TGTGCCAGCAGCTTAGCACTAGCGGGGGTGGAGATTCAGTACTTC. The encoded protein is CASSLALAGVEIQYF.

The chain couples TRBV28 to TRBJ1-4; no firm D call. The germline CDR1 and CDR2 sequences are MDHEN and SYDVKM. The V and J ends lost 6 bases and 4 bases respectively, with 15 bases between them. This CDR3 is 15 amino acids long. In DNA, the CDR3 is TGTGCCAGCAGCCCAGCCACAGCTTTTAATGAAAAACTGTTTTTT. This gives the protein CASSPATAFNEKLFF. The variable domain in full, with the rest retrieved from reference TRBV28 and TRBJ1-4, is DVKVTQSSRYLVKRTGEKVFLECVQDMDHENMFWYRQDPGLGLRLIYFSYDVKMKEKGDIPEGYSVSREKKERFSLILESASTNQTSMYLCASSPATAFNEKLFFGSGTQLSVL.

The CDR3 protein is CASSYEGGQGANGYTF. CDR3 nucleotide sequence: TGTGCCAGCAGTTACGAGGGGGGACAGGGGGCTAATGGCTACACCTTC. The chain uses TRBV28 and TRBJ1-2; 12 bases align to TRBD1. Trimming removed 4 bases from V and 6 bases from J; junction bases left unmatched: 9. Germline V gene data show CDR1 as MDHEN and CDR2 as SYDVKM. This CDR3 is built from 16 residues.

The J gene is TRBJ2-3, the V gene TRBV19, with D possibly TRBD2 on 5 matching bases. Germline V gene lookup returns CDR1 LNHDA and CDR2 SQIVND (reference sequence). The CDR3 runs to 15 residues. The V and J ends lost 4 bases and 1 base respectively, with 12 bases between them. The CDR3 region is CASSSGGPRTDTQYF. The CDR3 DNA is TGTGCCAGTAGTAGTGGAGGACCCCGCACAGATACGCAGTATTTT.

The chain is built from TRBV11-2 and TRBJ2-7, with D possibly being TRBD2 (6 bases). From germline, CDR1 is SGHAT and CDR2 FQNNGV. CDR3 size: 15 residues. Deletions cut 4 bases from V and 3 bases from J, with 16 bases between. CDR3 sequence reads: CASSSIGGSIYEQYF. As DNA, the CDR3 is TGTGCCAGCAGCTCCATCGGGGGATCCATCTACGAGCAGTACTTC.

The rearrangement joins TRBV4-1 to TRBJ1-6; D not resolved. Trimming left V 0 bases short and J 10 bases short, with 10 bases between. In germline, CDR1 is MGHRA, CDR2 YSYEKL. The length of the CDR3 is 14 residues. CDR3 residues: CASSQDSRGSPLHF. CDR3 bases: TGCGCCAGCAGCCAAGATTCGCGCGGGTCACCCCTCCACTTT.

The chain combines TRBV5-1 with TRBJ2-1, with D tentatively TRBD2 (6 bases). V was trimmed by 4 bases and J by 9 bases, leaving 20 bases between them. The germline gives CDR1 SGHRS, CDR2 YFSETQ. The CDR3 consists of 15 residues. CDR3 coding DNA: TGCGCCAGCAGCGGGGCAGGGCAGTTGGGGGGTGAGCAGTTCTTC. This gives the protein CASSGAGQLGGEQFF.

The chain joins TRBV2 to TRBJ2-2; 10 bases are a match to TRBD2. CDR3 length: 14 residues. Germline CDR1 reads SNHLY; CDR2 reads FYNNEI. V gave up 7 bases and J gave up 5 bases; unmatched junction bases: 4. The CDR3 loop reads CASKSGRGTGELFF. The CDR3 DNA reads as TGTGCCAGCAAGAGCGGGAGGGGTACCGGGGAGCTGTTTTTT.

This chain uses TRBV5-1 with TRBJ2-1; 13 positions match TRBD2. The V segment lost 0 bases and the J segment 3 bases; nucleotides outside the gene matches: 3. The CDR3 consists of 17 residues. CDR1 is SGHRS and CDR2 is YFSETQ in the germline V gene. As DNA, the CDR3 is TGCGCCAGCAGCTTGGGCACTAGCGGGAGGGACTACAATGAGCAGTTCTTC. Residues: CASSLGTSGRDYNEQFF. Full variable domain (missing parts from reference TRBV5-1 and TRBJ2-1): KAGVTQTPRYLIKTRGQQVTLSCSPISGHRSVSWYQQTPGQGLQFLFEYFSETQRNKGNFPGRFSGRQFSNSRSEMNVSTLELGDSALYLCASSLGTSGRDYNEQFFGPGTRLTVL.

The chain has TRBV12-3 or TRBV12-4 and TRBJ2-2; D may be TRBD2 (5 bases). This CDR3 is 12 amino acids long. Between the trimmed V and J ends, which lost 6 bases and 8 bases, there was a span of 10 bases. The CDR3 coding sequence is TGTGCCAGCAGCCCGACGGGAGGGGAGCTGTTTTTT. This translates into CASSPTGGELFF.

V usage is TRBV4-1 and J usage is TRBJ2-7; TRBD2 matches at 9 bases. The trim removed 0 bases at V and 0 bases at J, leaving 12 bases unmatched. Germline V gives CDR1 MGHRA, CDR2 YSYEKL. The CDR3 is 19 residues long. The CDR3 DNA follows: TGCGCCAGCAGCCAAGATCTTGGATTAGCGGGGGCTAACTCCTACGAGCAGTACTTC. It specifies CASSQDLGLAGANSYEQYF.

As concerns this clone: The identical CDR3 is also encoded by other nucleotide sequences in the sample. The rearrangement uses TRBV6-5 and TRBJ2-7, with 7 positions matching TRBD1. This CDR3 is built from 11 residues. CDR1 and CDR2 (germline): MNHEY, SVGAGI. The V segment lost 6 bases and the J segment 6 bases; nucleotides outside the gene matches: 2. CDR3 in DNA: TGTGCCAGCAGGCGACAGGGCGAGCAGTACTTC. This sequence encodes CASRRQGEQYF.

This sequence joins TRBV9 and TRBJ1-4, with TRBD1 identical over 9 bases. The CDR3 is made up of 16 amino acids. Germline V gene lookup returns CDR1 SGDLS and CDR2 YYNGEE. The J segment lost 7 bases and the V segment lost 0 bases, leaving 7 bases of the junction unmatched. The CDR3 coding sequence is TGTGCCAGCAGCGTAGGGGGACAGGGCTCTGGTGAAAAACTGTTTTTT. Translated: CASSVGGQGSGEKLFF.

The chain recombines TRBV9 with TRBJ2-3; D is possibly TRBD1 (6 bases). The CDR3 runs 15 residues. Trimming took 0 bases from V and 6 from J, leaving 14 bases between them. CDR1 SGDLS and CDR2 YYNGEE come from the germline V gene. This chain's CDR3 is CASSVGQGSWDTQYF. In DNA form, the CDR3 reads TGTGCCAGCAGCGTAGGGCAGGGGAGTTGGGATACGCAGTATTTT.

The J gene is TRBJ2-2, the V gene TRBV5-4; 7 bases match TRBD2. After removal of 9 bases from V and 5 bases from J, the junction contained 4 bases not matched to a gene. CDR3 length: 12 residues. In germline, CDR1 is SGHNT, CDR2 YYREEE (reference sequence). In nucleotides, the CDR3 is TGTGCCACCCAGCGGGGAACCGGGGAGCTGTTTTTT. Protein product: CATQRGTGELFF.

This chain connects TRBV7-3 to TRBJ2-3; 9 bases map to TRBD2. Germline trimming cut 4 bases from V and 8 bases from J; bases unmatched to any gene: 7. The V gene's germline CDR1 is SGHTA and CDR2 FQGTGA. This CDR3 is 14 amino acids long. The CDR3 here is CASSSGLAWGTQYF. The CDR3 DNA reads as TGTGCCAGCAGCTCCGGACTAGCGTGGGGTACGCAGTATTTT.